These 7 T cell receptor beta chains originate from one sample sequenced in a study of cytomegalovirus exposure and HLA in healthy donors. This PCR relied on a set of 60 Vbeta primers and 13 Jbeta primers. Some clones are missing from TCRdb's copy, which holds only in-frame ones; the method was immunoSEQ multiplex PCR. Among approximately 85,000 clones listed, about 80% were seen once. The sample consisted of PBMCs. The receptors were gathered from a woman aged 45 to 65 in good health and CMV-seropositive.

This sequence joins TRBV5-4 and TRBJ1-2, with 9 bases that match TRBD1. The CDR3 is made up of 15 amino acids. After removal of 4 bases from V and 8 bases from J, the junction contained 12 bases not matched to a gene. The germline V gene encodes CDR1 SGHNT and CDR2 YYREEE (reference sequence). Here the CDR3 reads CASSPPGQGMRGYTF. The DNA of the CDR3 is TGTGCCAGCAGCCCACCGGGACAGGGTATGCGGGGCTACACCTTC.

J is TRBJ1-2 and V is TRBV6-5; tentative D call: TRBD1 (6 bases). The CDR3 is made up of 15 amino acids. V was cut by 2 bases and J by 2 bases, with 12 bases left in between. Germline CDR1 MNHEY, CDR2 SVGAGI. The DNA of the CDR3 is TGTGCCAGCAGTTACACGAGGGACACGAACTATGGCTACACCTTC. It is translated as CASSYTRDTNYGYTF.

The chain is built from TRBV7-2 and TRBJ2-5; 8 positions match TRBD2. Germline V CDR1 and CDR2: SGHTA, FQGNSA. V shed 7 bases and J 6 bases; nucleotides not matched to a gene: 10. This CDR3 is 14 amino acids long. CDR3 coding DNA: TGTGCCAGCACCCATAGCGGGAATATAAAGACCCAGTACTTC. This codes for CASTHSGNIKTQYF.

The chain combines TRBV7-6 with TRBJ2-7; D is possibly TRBD1 (5 bases). The V gene's germline CDR1 is SGHVS and CDR2 FNYEAQ. CDR3 length: 14 residues. V dropped 3 bases and J dropped 5 bases, with 14 bases sitting between them. In nucleotides, the CDR3 is TGTGCCAGCAGCTTGGGGCAGGGTAATGACGAGCAGTACTTC. This gives the protein CASSLGQGNDEQYF.

The chain has TRBV5-1 and TRBJ2-7; a possible D gene is TRBD2 (6 bases). The germline V gene encodes CDR1 SGHRS and CDR2 YFSETQ. The CDR3 has 15 amino acids. V was shortened by 4 bases and J by 5 bases, with 19 bases between the two germline ends. As DNA, the CDR3 is TGCGCCAGCAGCCCGGGGGTTACCCGAACCCACGAGCAGTACTTC. Residues: CASSPGVTRTHEQYF.

This chain links TRBV6-5 with TRBJ2-5; perhaps TRBD2 as D (6 bases). CDR1 is MNHEY and CDR2 is SVGAGI in the germline V gene. This CDR3 has 13 amino acids. The V end lost 6 bases, the J end lost 4 bases, and 12 bases lay between the germline ends. CDR3 sequence (DNA): TGTGCCAGCAGCTACGCGGGGTCAGAGACCCAGTACTTC. This encodes CASSYAGSETQYF.

J is TRBJ2-2 and V is TRBV7-9; weak D call: TRBD2 (6 bases). Germline V lookup: CDR1 SEHNR, CDR2 FQNEAQ (reference sequence). V was trimmed by 5 bases and J by 1 base, leaving 14 bases between them. This CDR3 spans 16 amino acids. In DNA, the CDR3 is TGTGCCAGCAGCCCCGCGGGACTCCTGAACACCGGGGAGCTGTTTTTT. Protein sequence: CASSPAGLLNTGELFF.